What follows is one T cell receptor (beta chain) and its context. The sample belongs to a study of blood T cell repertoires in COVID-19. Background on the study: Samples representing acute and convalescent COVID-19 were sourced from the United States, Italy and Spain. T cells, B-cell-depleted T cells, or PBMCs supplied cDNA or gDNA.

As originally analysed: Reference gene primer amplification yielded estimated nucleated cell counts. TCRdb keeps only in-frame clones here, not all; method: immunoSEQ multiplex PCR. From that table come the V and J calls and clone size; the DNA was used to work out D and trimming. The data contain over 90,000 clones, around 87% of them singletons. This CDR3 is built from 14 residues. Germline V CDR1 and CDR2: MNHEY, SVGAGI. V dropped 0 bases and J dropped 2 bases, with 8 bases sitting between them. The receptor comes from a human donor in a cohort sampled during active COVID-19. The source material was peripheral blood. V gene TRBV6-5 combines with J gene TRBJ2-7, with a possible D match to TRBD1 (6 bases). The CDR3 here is CASSYSDRTYEQYF. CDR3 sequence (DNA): TGTGCCAGCAGTTACTCGGACAGAACCTACGAGCAGTACTTC.